The sequence of this T cell receptor beta chain was determined in a study of T cell responses to AZD1222 COVID-19 vaccine. The CDR3 covers 13 residues. J gave up 4 bases and V 7 bases, and 3 bases lay outside the gene matches. Germline lookup yields CDR1 SNHLY and CDR2 FYNNEI. Clones were read by immunoSEQ multiplex PCR, and TCRdb kept only the in-frame ones, dropping some. The data hold 95,000 to 100,000 clones, with 85% to 90% observed a single time. The source was peripheral blood, collected on day 0 of AZD1222 vaccination. The TCR sequence derives from an adult in good health. The chain employs TRBV2 and TRBJ2-7; TRBD2 agrees at 11 bases. The CDR3 DNA reads TGTGCCAGCACCGGGACTAGCGGTTACGAGCAGTACTTC. Its translation: CASTGTSGYEQYF.